This entry features one T cell receptor beta chain sequence. The CDR3 sequence is 14 residues long. The germline CDR1 and CDR2 sequences are SGHRS and YFSETQ. Trimming removed 3 bases at V and 4 bases at J, with 12 bases between. This sample was taken from a study of blood T cell repertoires in COVID-19. The protocol was immunoSEQ multiplex PCR, while the TCRdb copy is restricted to in-frame clones and leaves out a portion. Among about 250,000 clones listed, around 88% were seen once. The chain links TRBV5-1 to TRBJ2-3, with no clear D. This receptor was obtained from a woman aged 30 to 39 with COVID-19, enrolled during active disease. What was sequenced was peripheral blood. Here the CDR3 reads CASSSLFSADTQYF. The CDR3 region has the DNA TGCGCCAGCAGCTCACTGTTTAGTGCAGATACGCAGTATTTT.